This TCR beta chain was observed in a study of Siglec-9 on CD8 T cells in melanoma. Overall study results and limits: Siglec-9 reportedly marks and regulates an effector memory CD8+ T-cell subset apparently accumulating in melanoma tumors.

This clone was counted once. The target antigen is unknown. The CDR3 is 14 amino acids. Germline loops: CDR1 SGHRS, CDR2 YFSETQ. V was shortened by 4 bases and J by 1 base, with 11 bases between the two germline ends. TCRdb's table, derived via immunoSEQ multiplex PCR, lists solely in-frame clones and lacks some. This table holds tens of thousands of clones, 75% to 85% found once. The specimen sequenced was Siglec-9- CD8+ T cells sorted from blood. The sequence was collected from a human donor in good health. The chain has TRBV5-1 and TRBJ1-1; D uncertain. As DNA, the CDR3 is TGCGCCAGCAGCAAGGTTCGCGGGAACACTGAAGCTTTCTTT. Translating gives CASSKVRGNTEAFF. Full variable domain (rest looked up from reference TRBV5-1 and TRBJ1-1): KAGVTQTPRYLIKTRGQQVTLSCSPISGHRSVSWYQQTPGQGLQFLFEYFSETQRNKGNFPGRFSGRQFSNSRSEMNVSTLELGDSALYLCASSKVRGNTEAFFGQGTRLTVV.